This TCR beta chain was retrieved from a study of T cells in localized non-small cell lung cancer. V lost 1 base and J lost 0, with 18 bases in between. The CDR3 spans 18 residues. Germline V gene sequence: CDR1 SEHNR, CDR2 FQNEAQ (reference sequence). Using immunoSEQ multiplex PCR, the repertoire was profiled, and TCRdb retains in-frame clones only, with some absent. The table lists roughly 19,000 clones, more than 75% of them singletons, with 12% in the top ten. This TCR was sampled from a man aged 35 to 69 with stage II squamous cell lung carcinoma. The chain carries TRBV7-9 and TRBJ1-1; tentatively, D is TRBD1 (5 bases). The source was PBMCs, collected before any cancer treatment. The CDR3 loop reads CASSLGWDGYSLNTEAFF. The CDR3 DNA sequence: TGTGCCAGCAGCTTAGGGTGGGACGGATACTCCCTGAACACTGAAGCTTTCTTT.